This T cell receptor (beta chain) was sequenced for a study of OX40 agonist ivuxolimab in advanced cancers. Study-wide findings and caveats: More expanded clones were found, on average, in CD8+ than in CD4+ T cells. Low normalized T-cell clonal expansion was additionally recorded for some nonresponders.

Generated by immunoSEQ multiplex PCR, the TCRdb table keeps only in-frame clones and is missing some. The sample carries 90,000 to 100,000 clones, about 88% recorded once. In the case of this clone: Antigen unknown.

Patients were ruled out by autoimmune disease history or systemic immunosuppression. J lost 6 bases, V lost 6 bases, and 15 bases had no gene match. Germline V gene data show CDR1 as LNHDA and CDR2 as SQIVND (reference sequence). The CDR3 length is 16 residues. This receptor was taken from an adult with an advanced solid tumor such as melanoma, head and neck, liver or kidney cancer. This sequence joins TRBV19 and TRBJ1-2; 8 bases are shared with TRBD1. The source material was CD4+ or CD8+ T cells sorted from blood, sampled in a trial of the OX40 agonist ivuxolimab. The CDR3 nucleotides read TGTGCCAGTAGCTTGGACAGGGCCTTTGGAGGGGATGGCTACACCTTC. It translates to CASSLDRAFGGDGYTF.